This T cell receptor beta chain was identified during a study of cytomegalovirus exposure and HLA in healthy donors. Whole-study results and caveats: High sensitivity and specificity were reportedly achieved when the classifier diagnosed cytomegalovirus status. Generally TCR sequences proved uncommon, though certain public TCRs appeared in numerous donors.

J was trimmed by 6 bases and V by 2 bases; bases with no gene match: 11. Germline V gives CDR1 MRHNA, CDR2 SNTAGT. This CDR3 has 17 amino acids. A note on this clone: Its target is not known.

The protocol was immunoSEQ multiplex PCR, while the TCRdb copy is restricted to in-frame clones and leaves out a portion. Of about 350,000 clones listed, around 90% are singletons. The source of this sequence is a woman in her twenties or thirties in good health and CMV-seropositive. J is TRBJ2-1 and V is TRBV6-4, with TRBD2 matching over 9 bases. Sequenced: PBMCs. The CDR3 DNA follows: TGTGCCAGCAGTGACCCAACCGGGACTAGCTGGGGCAATGAGCAGTTCTTC. This gives the protein CASSDPTGTSWGNEQFF.